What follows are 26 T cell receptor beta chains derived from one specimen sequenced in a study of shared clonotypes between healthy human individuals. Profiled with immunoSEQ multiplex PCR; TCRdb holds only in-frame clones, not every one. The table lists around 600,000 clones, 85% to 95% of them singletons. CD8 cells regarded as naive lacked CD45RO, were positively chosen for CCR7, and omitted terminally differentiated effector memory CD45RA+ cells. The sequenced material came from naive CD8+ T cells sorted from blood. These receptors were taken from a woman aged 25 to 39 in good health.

In DNA, the CDR3 is TGTGCCAGCAGTGGGGCGGCGAGCTCCTACGAGCAGTACTTC. As protein: CASSGAASSYEQYF. The chain carries TRBV27 and TRBJ2-7; D possibly corresponds to TRBD1 (5 bases). The V and J ends lost 5 bases and 0 bases respectively, with 11 bases between them. The CDR3 loop spans 14 amino acids. Germline V gene sequence: CDR1 MNHEY, CDR2 SMNVEV (reference sequence).

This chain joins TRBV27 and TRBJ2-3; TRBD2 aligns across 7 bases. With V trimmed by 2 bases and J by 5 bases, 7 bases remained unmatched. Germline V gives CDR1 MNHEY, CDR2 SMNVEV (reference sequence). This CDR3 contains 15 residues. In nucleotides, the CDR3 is TGTGCCAGCAGTTTAGGGGCGGGAGTTATAGATACGCAGTATTTT. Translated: CASSLGAGVIDTQYF.

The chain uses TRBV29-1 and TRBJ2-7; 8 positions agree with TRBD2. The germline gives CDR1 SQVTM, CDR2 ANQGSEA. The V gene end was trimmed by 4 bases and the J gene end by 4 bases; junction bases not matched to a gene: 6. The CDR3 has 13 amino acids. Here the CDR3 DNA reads TGCAGCGTTGGACCGGGACTAGGGTACGAGCAGTACTTC. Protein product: CSVGPGLGYEQYF.

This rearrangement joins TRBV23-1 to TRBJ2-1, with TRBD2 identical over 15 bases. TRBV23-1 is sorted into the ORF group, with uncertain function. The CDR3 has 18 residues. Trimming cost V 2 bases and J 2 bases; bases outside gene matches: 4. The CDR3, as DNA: TGCGCCAGCAGTCAAGGGACTAGCGGGAGGATCGCCTACAATGAGCAGTTCTTC. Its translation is CASSQGTSGRIAYNEQFF.

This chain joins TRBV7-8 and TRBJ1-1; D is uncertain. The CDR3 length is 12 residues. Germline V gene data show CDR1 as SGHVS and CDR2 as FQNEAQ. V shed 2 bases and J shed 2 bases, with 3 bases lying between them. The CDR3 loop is CASSLTNTEAFF. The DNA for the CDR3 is TGTGCCAGCAGCTTAACTAACACTGAAGCTTTCTTT.

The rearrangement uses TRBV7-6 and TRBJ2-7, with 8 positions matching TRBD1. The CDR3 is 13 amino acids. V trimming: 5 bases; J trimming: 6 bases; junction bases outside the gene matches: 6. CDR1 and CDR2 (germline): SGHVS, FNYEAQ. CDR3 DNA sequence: TGTGCCAGCAGCCCTACCACAGGGGGCGAGCAGTACTTC. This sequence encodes CASSPTTGGEQYF.

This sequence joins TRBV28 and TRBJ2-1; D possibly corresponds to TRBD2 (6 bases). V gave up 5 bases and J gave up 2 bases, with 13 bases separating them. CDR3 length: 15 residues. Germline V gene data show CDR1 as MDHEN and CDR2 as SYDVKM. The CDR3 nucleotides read TGTGCCAGCAGTCTCCGGGACTCCACCTACAATGAGCAGTTCTTC. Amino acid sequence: CASSLRDSTYNEQFF. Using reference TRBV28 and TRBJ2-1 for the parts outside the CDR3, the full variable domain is DVKVTQSSRYLVKRTGEKVFLECVQDMDHENMFWYRQDPGLGLRLIYFSYDVKMKEKGDIPEGYSVSREKKERFSLILESASTNQTSMYLCASSLRDSTYNEQFFGPGTRLTVL.

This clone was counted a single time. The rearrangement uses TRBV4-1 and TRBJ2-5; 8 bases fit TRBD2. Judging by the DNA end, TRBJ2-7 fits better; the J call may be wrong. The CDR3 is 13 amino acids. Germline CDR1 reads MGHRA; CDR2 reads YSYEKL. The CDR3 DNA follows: TGCGCCAGCAGCTTGGGACTAGAGTACGAGCAGTACTTC. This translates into CASSLGLEYEQYF.

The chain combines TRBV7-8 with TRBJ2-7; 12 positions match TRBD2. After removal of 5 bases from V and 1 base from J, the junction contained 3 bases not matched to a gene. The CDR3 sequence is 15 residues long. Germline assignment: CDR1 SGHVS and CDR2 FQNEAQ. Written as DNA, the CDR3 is TGTGCCAGCAGCAAACTAGCGGGAGGATCCTACGAGCAGTACTTC. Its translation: CASSKLAGGSYEQYF.

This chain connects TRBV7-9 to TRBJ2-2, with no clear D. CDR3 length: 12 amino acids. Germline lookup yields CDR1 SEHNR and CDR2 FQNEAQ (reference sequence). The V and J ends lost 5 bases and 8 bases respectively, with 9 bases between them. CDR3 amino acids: CASSIFKGELFF. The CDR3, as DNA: TGTGCCAGCAGCATTTTTAAGGGGGAGCTGTTTTTT.

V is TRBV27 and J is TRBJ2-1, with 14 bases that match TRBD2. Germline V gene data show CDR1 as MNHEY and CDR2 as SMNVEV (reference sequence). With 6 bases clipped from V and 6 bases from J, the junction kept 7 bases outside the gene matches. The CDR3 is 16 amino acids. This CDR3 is CASRRGTSGRVNEQFF. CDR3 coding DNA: TGTGCCAGCAGACGTGGGACTAGCGGGAGAGTCAATGAGCAGTTCTTC.

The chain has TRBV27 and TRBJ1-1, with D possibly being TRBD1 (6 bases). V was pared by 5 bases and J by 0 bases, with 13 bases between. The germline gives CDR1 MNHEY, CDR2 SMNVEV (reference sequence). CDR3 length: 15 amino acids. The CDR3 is CASSPEQGMNTEAFF. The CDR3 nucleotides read TGTGCCAGCAGTCCCGAACAGGGAATGAACACTGAAGCTTTCTTT.

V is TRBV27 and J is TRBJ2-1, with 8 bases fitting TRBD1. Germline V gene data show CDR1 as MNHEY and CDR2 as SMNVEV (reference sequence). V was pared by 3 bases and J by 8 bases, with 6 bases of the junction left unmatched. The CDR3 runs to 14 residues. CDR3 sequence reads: CASSFTQGADEQFF. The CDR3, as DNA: TGTGCCAGCAGTTTCACGCAGGGGGCGGATGAGCAGTTCTTC.

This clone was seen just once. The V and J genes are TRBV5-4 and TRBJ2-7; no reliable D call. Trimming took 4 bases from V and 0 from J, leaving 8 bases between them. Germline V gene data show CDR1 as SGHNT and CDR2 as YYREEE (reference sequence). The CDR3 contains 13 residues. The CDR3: CASSHMTSYEQYF. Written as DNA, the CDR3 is TGTGCCAGCAGCCACATGACCTCCTACGAGCAGTACTTC. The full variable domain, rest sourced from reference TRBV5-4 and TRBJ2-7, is ETGVTQSPTHLIKTRGQQVTLRCSSQSGHNTVSWYQQALGQGPQFIFQYYREEENGRGNFPPRFSGLQFPNYSSELNVNALELDDSALYLCASSHMTSYEQYFGPGTRLTVT.

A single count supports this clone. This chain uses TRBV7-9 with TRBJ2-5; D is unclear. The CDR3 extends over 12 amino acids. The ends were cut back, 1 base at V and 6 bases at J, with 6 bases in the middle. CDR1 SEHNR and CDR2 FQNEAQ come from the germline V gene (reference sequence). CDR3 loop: CASSLGTKTQYF. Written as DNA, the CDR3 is TGTGCCAGCAGCTTAGGTACGAAGACCCAGTACTTC.

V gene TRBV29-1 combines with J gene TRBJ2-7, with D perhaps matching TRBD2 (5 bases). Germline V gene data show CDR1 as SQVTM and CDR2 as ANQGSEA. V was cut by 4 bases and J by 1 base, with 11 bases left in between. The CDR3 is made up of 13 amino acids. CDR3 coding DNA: TGCAGCGTTGGGCTAGCTGCGTCCTACGAGCAGTACTTC. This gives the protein CSVGLAASYEQYF.

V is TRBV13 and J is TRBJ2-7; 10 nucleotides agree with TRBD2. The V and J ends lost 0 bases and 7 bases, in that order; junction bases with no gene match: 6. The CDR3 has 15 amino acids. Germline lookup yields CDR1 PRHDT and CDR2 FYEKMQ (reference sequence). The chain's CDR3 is CASSLGLAGEWEQYF. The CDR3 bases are TGTGCCAGCAGCTTAGGGCTAGCGGGAGAGTGGGAGCAGTACTTC.

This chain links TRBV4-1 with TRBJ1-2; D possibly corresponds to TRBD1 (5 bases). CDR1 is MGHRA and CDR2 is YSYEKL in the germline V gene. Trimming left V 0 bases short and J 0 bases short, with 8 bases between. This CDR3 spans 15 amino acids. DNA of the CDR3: TGCGCCAGCAGCCAAGAAACAGGAGCTAACTATGGCTACACCTTC. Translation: CASSQETGANYGYTF.

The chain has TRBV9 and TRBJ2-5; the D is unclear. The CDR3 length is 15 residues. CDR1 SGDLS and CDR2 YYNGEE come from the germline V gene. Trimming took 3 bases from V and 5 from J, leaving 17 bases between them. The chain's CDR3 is CASSADRGRRETQYF. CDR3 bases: TGTGCCAGCAGCGCCGACCGCGGACGGCGGGAGACCCAGTACTTC.

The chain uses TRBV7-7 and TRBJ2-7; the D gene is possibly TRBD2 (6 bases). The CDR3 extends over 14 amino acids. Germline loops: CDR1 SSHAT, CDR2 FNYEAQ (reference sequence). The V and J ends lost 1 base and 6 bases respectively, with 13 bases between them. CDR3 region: CASSLEAEGTEQYF. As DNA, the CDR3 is TGTGCCAGCAGCTTAGAAGCGGAGGGTACCGAGCAGTACTTC.

In nucleotides, the CDR3 is TGCGCCAGCAGCTTGGTGGGATTGACGTACGAGCAGTACTTC. Encoded protein: CASSLVGLTYEQYF. This rearrangement joins TRBV5-1 to TRBJ2-7, with D uncertain. Germline CDR1 SGHRS, CDR2 YFSETQ. Trimming stripped 0 bases from V and 4 bases from J, with 11 bases between. The CDR3 is 14 residues long.

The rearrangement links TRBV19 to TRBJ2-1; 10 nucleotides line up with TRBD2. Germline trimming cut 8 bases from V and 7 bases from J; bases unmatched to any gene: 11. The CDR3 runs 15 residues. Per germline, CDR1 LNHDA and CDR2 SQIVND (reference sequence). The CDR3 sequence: CASSLGVAGGNEQFF. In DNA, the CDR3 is TGTGCCAGTTCCCTGGGCGTAGCGGGAGGTAATGAGCAGTTCTTC.

The CDR3 DNA follows: TGCGCCAGCAGCCCCAAATGGACAGGGACCTACGAGCAGTACTTC. It translates to CASSPKWTGTYEQYF. The genes are TRBV4-1 and TRBJ2-5; TRBD1 matches at 8 bases. The end of the DNA is better explained by TRBJ2-7, so the J call may be wrong. This CDR3 is 15 amino acids long. Germline V gene sequence: CDR1 MGHRA, CDR2 YSYEKL.

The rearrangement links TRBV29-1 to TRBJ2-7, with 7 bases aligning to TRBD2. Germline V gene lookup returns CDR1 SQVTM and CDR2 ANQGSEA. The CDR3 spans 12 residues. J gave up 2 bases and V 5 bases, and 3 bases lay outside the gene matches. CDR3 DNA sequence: TGCAGCGTTCGGGACTATGCCTACGAGCAGTACTTC. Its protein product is CSVRDYAYEQYF.

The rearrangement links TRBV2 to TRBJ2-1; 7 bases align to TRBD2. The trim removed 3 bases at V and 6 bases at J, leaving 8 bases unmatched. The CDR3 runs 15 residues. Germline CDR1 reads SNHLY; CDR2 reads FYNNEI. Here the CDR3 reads CASSEREGPGNEQFF. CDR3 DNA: TGTGCCAGCAGTGAGAGGGAGGGCCCGGGCAATGAGCAGTTCTTC.

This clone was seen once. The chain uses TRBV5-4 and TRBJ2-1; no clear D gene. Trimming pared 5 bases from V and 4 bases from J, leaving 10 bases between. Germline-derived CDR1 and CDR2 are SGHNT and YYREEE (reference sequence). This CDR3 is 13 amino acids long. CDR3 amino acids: CASSPVGYNEQFF. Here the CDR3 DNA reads TGTGCCAGCAGTCCGGTAGGATACAATGAGCAGTTCTTC.